This TCR beta chain comes out of a study of blood T cell repertoires in COVID-19. Overall study context: COVID-19 samples, acute and convalescent, were from the United States, Italy and Spain. T cells, B-cell-depleted T cells, or PBMCs supplied cDNA or gDNA.

As processed by the authors: Amplified reference gene primers provided the basis for estimating nucleated cell counts. This table comes from immunoSEQ multiplex PCR, and its TCRdb copy is limited to in-frame clones, with some not included. V and J calls and clone size are given by that table; D and trimming were obtained from the DNA. Altogether fewer than 85,000 clones are present, roughly 85% being singletons, with the ten largest covering approximately 5.9%. The table lists this clone with a few counts. Germline CDR1 reads KGHSH; CDR2 reads LQKENI. The V gene lost 3 bases and the J gene lost 0 bases, with 12 bases spanning the gap. This CDR3 has 16 amino acids.

The source is a man in his fifties or sixties with acute or convalescent COVID-19. Sequencing input: peripheral blood. V usage is TRBV18 and J usage is TRBJ1-3; tentative D call: TRBD1 (5 bases). The CDR3 spells CASSPSRAGSGNTIYF. For the CDR3, the DNA is TGTGCCAGCTCACCGAGCAGGGCAGGCTCTGGAAACACCATATATTTT.